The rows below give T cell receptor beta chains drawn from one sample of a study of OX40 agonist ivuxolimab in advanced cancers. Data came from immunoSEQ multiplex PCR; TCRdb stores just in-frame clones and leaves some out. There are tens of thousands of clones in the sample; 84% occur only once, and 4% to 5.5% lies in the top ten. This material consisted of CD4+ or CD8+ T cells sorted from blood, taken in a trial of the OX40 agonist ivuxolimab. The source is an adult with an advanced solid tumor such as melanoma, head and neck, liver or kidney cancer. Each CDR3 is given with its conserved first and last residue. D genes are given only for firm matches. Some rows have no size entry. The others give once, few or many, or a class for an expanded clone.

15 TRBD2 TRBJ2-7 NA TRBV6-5 TGTGCCAGCAGTCGCCCCTCGGATGGGAGGGGCGAGCAGTACTTC CASSRPSDGRGEQYF
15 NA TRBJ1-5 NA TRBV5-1 TGCGCCAGCAGCTTAGGGCCCTTAGGCAATCAGCCCCAGCATTTT CASSLGPLGNQPQHF
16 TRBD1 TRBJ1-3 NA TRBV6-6 TGTGCCAGCAGTTACTCCGGGCAGGGGGCTGGAAACACCATATATTTT CASSYSGQGAGNTIYF
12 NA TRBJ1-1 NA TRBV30 TGTGCCTGGAATACAGGGCGAACTGAAGCTTTCTTT CAWNTGRTEAFF
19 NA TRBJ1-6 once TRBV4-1 TGCGCCAGCAGCCCCCTCCTATTCGGATTCAGCTCCTATAATTCACCCCTCCACTTT CASSPLLFGFSSYNSPLHF
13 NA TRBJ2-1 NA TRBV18 TGTGCCAGCTCAGGGTCTCGCTCCAATGAGCAGTTCTTC CASSGSRSNEQFF
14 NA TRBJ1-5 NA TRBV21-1 TGTGCCAGCAGTCAAAACGATAGCAATCAGCCCCAGCATTTT CASSQNDSNQPQHF
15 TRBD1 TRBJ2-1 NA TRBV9 TGTGCCAGCACCACCGGGACAGGGAACTACAATGAGCAGTTCTTC CASTTGTGNYNEQFF
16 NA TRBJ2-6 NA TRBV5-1 TGCGCCAGCAGCTTGGGTCAGCACTCTGGGGCCAACGTCCTGACTTTC CASSLGQHSGANVLTF
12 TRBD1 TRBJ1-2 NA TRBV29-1 TGCAGCGGTCACGACAGGGGCTATGGCTACACCTTC CSGHDRGYGYTF
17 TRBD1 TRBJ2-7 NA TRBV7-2 TGTGCCAGCAGCTGGGGGCGCCTACGGGACAGGGCGGACGAGCAGTACTTC CASSWGRLRDRADEQYF
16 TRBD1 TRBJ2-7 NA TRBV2 TGTGCCAGCAGCGAAGGCCGGGACAGGGGATCGGGCGAGCAGTACTTC CASSEGRDRGSGEQYF
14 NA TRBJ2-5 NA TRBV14 TGTGCCAGCAGCCAAGAATACGGGGCAGTAGCCCAGTACTTC CASSQEYGAVAQYF
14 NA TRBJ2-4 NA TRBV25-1 TGTGCCAGCAGTGAAACAAACGCCAAAAACATTCAGTACTTC CASSETNAKNIQYF
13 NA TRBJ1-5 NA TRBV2 TGTGCCAGCAGCCCAATCGGGGATCAGCCCCAGCATTTT CASSPIGDQPQHF
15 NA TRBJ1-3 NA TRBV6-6 TGTGCCAGCAGTCAAACAGGGTCGACTGGAAACACCATATATTTT CASSQTGSTGNTIYF
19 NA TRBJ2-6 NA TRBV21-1 TGTGCCAGCAGCAAAGTGGGACAGGGCGTCAACTCTGGGGCCAACGTCCTGACTTTC CASSKVGQGVNSGANVLTF
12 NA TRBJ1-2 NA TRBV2 TGTGCCAGCAGTGGTGGCGGCGGGGGCTACACCTTC CASSGGGGGYTF
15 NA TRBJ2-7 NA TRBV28 TGTGCCAGCAGTTTAGTGGACAGTTTCTCCTACGAGCAGTACTTC CASSLVDSFSYEQYF
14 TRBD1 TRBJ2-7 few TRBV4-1 TGCGCCAGCAGCCAAGGACAGGGATCCTACGAGCAGTACTTC CASSQGQGSYEQYF
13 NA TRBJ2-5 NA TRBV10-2 TGCGCCAGCAGTGAGTCCGGTCCAGAGACCCAGTACTTC CASSESGPETQYF
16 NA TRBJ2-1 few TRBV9 TGTGCCAGCAGCGTCGGGGTAGCGGCGAGGTACAATGAGCAGTTCTTC CASSVGVAARYNEQFF
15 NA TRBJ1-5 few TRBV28 TGTGCCAGCAGTTTCAGGGAAGGAGGGGGTCAGCCCCAGCATTTT CASSFREGGGQPQHF
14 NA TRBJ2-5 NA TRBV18 TGTGCCAGCTCACCACCGGGTATTGGTGAGACCCAGTACTTC CASSPPGIGETQYF
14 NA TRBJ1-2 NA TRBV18 TGTGCCAGCTCACCTTCACTTACGGACTATGGCTACACCTTC CASSPSLTDYGYTF
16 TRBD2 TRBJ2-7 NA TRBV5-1 TGCGCCAGCAGCTTGGCCGGCGGACTAGCGGCGGGCGAGCAGTACTTC CASSLAGGLAAGEQYF
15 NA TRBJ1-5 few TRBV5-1 TGCGCCAGCAGCTTGGGCGACAGCCTCAATCAGCCCCAGCATTTT CASSLGDSLNQPQHF
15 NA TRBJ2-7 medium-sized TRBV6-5 TGTGCCAGCAGTTACTCGACCCACCAGGGCCACGAGCAGTACTTC CASSYSTHQGHEQYF
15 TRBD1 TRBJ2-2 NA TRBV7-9 TGTGCCAGCAGCCCTGGGACAGGGGTAACCGGGGAGCTGTTTTTT CASSPGTGVTGELFF
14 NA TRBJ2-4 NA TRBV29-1 TGCAGCGTTGATCCCGGGGGCGGTTTAAACATTCAGTACTTC CSVDPGGGLNIQYF
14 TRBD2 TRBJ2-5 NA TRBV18 TGTGCCAGCTCACGGAGCGGGGGACAAGAGACCCAGTACTTC CASSRSGGQETQYF
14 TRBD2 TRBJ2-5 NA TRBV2 TGTGCCAGCAGATCAGCGGGATCCCAAGAGACCCAGTACTTC CASRSAGSQETQYF
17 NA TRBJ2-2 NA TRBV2 TGTGCCTCGAACAGGGGCCGCGGGAGATCAAACACCGGGGAGCTGTTTTTT CASNRGRGRSNTGELFF
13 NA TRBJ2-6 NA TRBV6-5 TGTGCCAGCAGGACAACTGGGGCCAACGTCCTGACTTTC CASRTTGANVLTF
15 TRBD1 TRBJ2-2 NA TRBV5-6 TGTGCCAGCAGCTTGGGACAGGGGGTCACCGGGGAGCTGTTTTTT CASSLGQGVTGELFF
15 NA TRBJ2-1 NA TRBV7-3 TGTGCCAGCAGCTTAAACGACCGAACTTACAATGAGCAGTTCTTC CASSLNDRTYNEQFF
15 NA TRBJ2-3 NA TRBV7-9 TGTGCCAGCACCCCATGGGGGGGACACTCAGATACGCAGTATTTT CASTPWGGHSDTQYF
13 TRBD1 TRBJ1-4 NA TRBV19 TGTGCCAGTAGTCCAGGGGGTCGTGAAAAACTGTTTTTT CASSPGGREKLFF
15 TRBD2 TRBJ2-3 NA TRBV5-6 TGTGCCAGCAGCAAACTAGGGAGGGACACAGATACGCAGTATTTT CASSKLGRDTDTQYF
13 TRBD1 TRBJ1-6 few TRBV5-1 TGCGCCAGCAGGACAGGGGGTAATTCACCCCTCCACTTT CASRTGGNSPLHF
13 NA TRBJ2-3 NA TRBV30 TGTGCCTGGAGGAGGGGGGTCGCAGATACGCAGTATTTT CAWRRGVADTQYF